The sequence of this T cell receptor (beta chain) was determined in a study of PD-1 and CTLA-4 blockade in melanoma. Trimming left V 10 bases short and J 0 bases short, with 13 bases between. CDR3 length equals 13 residues. CDR1 and CDR2 from the germline V gene are LNHDA and SQIVND (reference sequence). Data came from immunoSEQ multiplex PCR; TCRdb stores just in-frame clones and leaves some out. The sample has approximately 33,000 clones; around 93% are singletons. This clone was found a few times. The sample here was CD8+ T cells from peripheral blood, taken from a patient given anti-PD-1 treatment. This sequence joins TRBV19 and TRBJ2-7; D remains ambiguous. The source is a human donor with melanoma. The CDR3 nucleotides read TGTGCCACCCAAGTCGAGAGCTCCTACGAGCAGTACTTC. As protein: CATQVESSYEQYF.